The clone carrying this TCR beta chain was seen a handful of times. Antigen specificity is unknown. Prepared TCR beta cDNA libraries contained unique molecular identifiers. Roughly 0.5 million cDNA molecules were obtained from roughly 1 to 10 million T cells. TCRdb ran MiXCR on the PCR reads and lists one entry per CDR3 protein. The sample lists about 770,000 distinct CDR3 sequences, about 45% occurring once. This CDR3 comprises 16 residues. In germline, CDR1 is MNHNY, CDR2 SVGAGI (reference sequence). V was clipped by 2 bases and J by 8 bases; unmatched bases: 6. The data were taken from a study of post-analysis software for immune sequencing data. Study-level information: Recorded subtypes: relapsing-remitting, secondary progressive, progressive-relapsing; some patients unannotated. Study-level points and caveats: There were five or six TRBV segments more frequent in patients than controls, and TRBV5-6, TRBV5-1 and TRBV20-1 were among them.

Sequencing was performed on blood. The genes are TRBV6-6 and TRBJ1-4, with TRBD1 matching 12 bases. The origin of this receptor is a girl under 18 with multiple sclerosis. CDR3 amino acids: CASSYPGQGAEEKLFF. The CDR3 DNA follows: TGTGCCAGCAGTTACCCGGGACAGGGGGCGGAAGAAAAACTGTTTTTT.